This T cell receptor beta chain derives from a study of blood T cells in healthy people across ages. A second PCR, run for roughly 7 to 12 cycles, used a sample-barcoded 5' primer plus a J-beta primer mix. TCRdb ran MiXCR on the 5' RACE reads and lists one entry per CDR3 protein. The table includes approximately 780,000 distinct CDR3 sequences, more than 25% detected once. Whole-study results and caveats: Correlation between TCR beta diversity and naive T cell percentage was strong.

This clonotype was observed a handful of times. Its antigen is currently unknown. At one end the junction does not follow the germline gene, possibly because of a read error. CDR3 length equals 13 residues. CDR1 MNHEY and CDR2 SMNVEV come from the germline V gene (reference sequence). The data also belong to a second study, concerning T cells of mothers and their children.

Sequenced: blood. The chain combines TRBV27 with TRBJ1-6, with D unresolved. This TCR was sampled from a boy aged 5 to 17 in good health. CDR3 sequence reads: CATSISFNSPLHF. In DNA, the CDR3 is TGTGCCACCTCCATCTCCTTTAATTCACCCCTCCACTTT.